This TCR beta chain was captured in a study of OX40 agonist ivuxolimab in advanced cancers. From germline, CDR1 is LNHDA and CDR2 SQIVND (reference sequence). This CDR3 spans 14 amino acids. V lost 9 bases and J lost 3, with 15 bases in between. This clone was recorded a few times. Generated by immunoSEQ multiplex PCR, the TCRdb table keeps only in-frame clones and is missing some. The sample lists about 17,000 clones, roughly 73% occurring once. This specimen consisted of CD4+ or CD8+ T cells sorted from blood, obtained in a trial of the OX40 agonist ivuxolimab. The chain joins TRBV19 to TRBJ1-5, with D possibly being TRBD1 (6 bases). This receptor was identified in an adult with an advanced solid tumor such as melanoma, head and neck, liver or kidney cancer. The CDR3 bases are TGTGCCAGCGATCCGGACAGCCTCAATCAGCCCCAGCATTTT. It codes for CASDPDSLNQPQHF.